The 8 T cell receptor beta chains reported below all come from one sample, sequenced in a study of OX40 agonist ivuxolimab in advanced cancers. Only in-frame clones appear in the TCRdb table, and some are missing; sequencing was by immunoSEQ multiplex PCR. The profile shows approximately 50,000 clones, about 94% of them singletons. The sequencing here drew on CD4+ or CD8+ T cells sorted from blood, taken in a trial of the OX40 agonist ivuxolimab. The receptor set was obtained from an adult with an advanced solid tumor such as melanoma, head and neck, liver or kidney cancer.

V and J are TRBV30 and TRBJ1-2; TRBD1 might be the D (5 bases). Germline V lookup: CDR1 GTSNPN, CDR2 SVGIG (reference sequence). This CDR3 has 16 amino acids. Deletions cut 3 bases from V and 0 bases from J, with 17 bases between. The DNA of the CDR3 is TGTGCCTGGAGAACGGCAGAGGGGTTTGCTAACTATGGCTACACCTTC. It codes for CAWRTAEGFANYGYTF.

The rearrangement joins TRBV9 to TRBJ2-6; a weak D match, TRBD2 (5 bases). Germline V gene lookup returns CDR1 SGDLS and CDR2 YYNGEE. CDR3 length: 17 residues. Trimming cost V 0 bases and J 1 base, with 11 bases left between them. The CDR3, as DNA: TGTGCCAGCAGCGTAGCACAGAGGACTTCTGGGGCCAACGTCCTGACTTTC. This codes for CASSVAQRTSGANVLTF.

This clone was picked up one time. The CDR3 coding sequence is TGTGCCAGCAGCCAAGAGGGGGGGCGCTCCTACGAGCAGTACTTC. This encodes CASSQEGGRSYEQYF. V and J are TRBV4-2 and TRBJ2-7, with a possible D match to TRBD2 (7 bases). Trimming stripped 0 bases from V and 0 bases from J, with 9 bases between. Germline V gene sequence: CDR1 LGHNA, CDR2 YNFKEQ. The CDR3 spans 15 residues.

V and J are TRBV7-9 and TRBJ2-3; 10 bases map to TRBD2. CDR3 length: 15 amino acids. Trimming removed 3 bases from V and 0 bases from J; junction bases left unmatched: 0. Germline V gene sequence: CDR1 SEHNR, CDR2 FQNEAQ (reference sequence). The CDR3 protein is CASSLGLASTDTQYF. Here the CDR3 DNA reads TGTGCCAGCAGCTTGGGACTAGCGAGCACAGATACGCAGTATTTT.

The chain recombines TRBV5-1 with TRBJ2-3; D call uncertain. Germline CDR1 reads SGHRS; CDR2 reads YFSETQ. Trimming cost V 0 bases and J 3 bases, with 8 bases left between them. The CDR3 is 14 amino acids. The CDR3 sequence: CASSLGYGTDTQYF. The CDR3 coding sequence is TGCGCCAGCAGCTTGGGTTACGGGACAGATACGCAGTATTTT.

The chain recombines TRBV7-3 with TRBJ2-3; D is ambiguous. CDR3 length: 13 amino acids. The germline V gene has CDR1 SGHTA and CDR2 FQGTGA. V lost 4 bases and J 3 bases, leaving 8 bases between the germline ends. CDR3 nucleotides: TGTGCCAGCAGCTCCGATCAAACAGATACGCAGTATTTT. Translating it yields CASSSDQTDTQYF.

This clone qualifies as medium-sized (0.01 to 0.1%). CDR3 in amino acids: CASSDRDRDHEQYF. The CDR3 nucleotides are TGCGCCAGCAGTGACCGGGACAGGGACCACGAGCAGTACTTC. The rearrangement joins TRBV10-1 to TRBJ2-7, with 9 bases aligning to TRBD1. This CDR3 comprises 14 residues. CDR1 is WNHNN, CDR2 SYGVQD, per germline (reference sequence). The trim removed 3 bases at V and 5 bases at J, leaving 5 bases unmatched.

The rearrangement uses TRBV10-3 and TRBJ2-2; D may match TRBD1 or TRBD2 (5 bases each). CDR1 is ENHRY and CDR2 is SYGVKD in the germline V gene. V was cut by 8 bases and J by 7 bases, with 20 bases left in between. There are 15 residues in the CDR3. This CDR3 is CAIADGTVGGGELFF. The CDR3 bases are TGTGCCATCGCCGACGGGACCGTTGGTGGCGGGGAGCTGTTTTTT.